What follows are 2 T cell receptor beta chains derived from one specimen sequenced in a study of chemoradiotherapy in HPV16-positive cancers. The data were produced by immunoSEQ multiplex PCR, yet TCRdb's version contains in-frame clones alone and is incomplete. This sample has 25,000 to 35,000 clones, with about 86% found just once. The sample here was blood, taken from a patient who underwent chemoradiotherapy. Every receptor here comes from a human donor with HPV-associated anogenital cancer.

This chain uses TRBV5-1 with TRBJ1-4, with a tentative D call TRBD1 (6 bases). The germline V gene has CDR1 SGHRS and CDR2 YFSETQ. The CDR3 is 14 amino acids. The V and J ends lost 7 bases and 4 bases respectively, with 14 bases between them. This CDR3 reads CASSPGQSNEKLFF. The CDR3 DNA sequence: TGCGCCAGCTCCCCGGGACAAAGTAATGAAAAACTGTTTTTT.

The V call is TRBV5-4, the J call TRBJ2-5, with 9 nucleotides matching TRBD1. The trim removed 9 bases at V and 5 bases at J, leaving 8 bases unmatched. The CDR3 covers 13 residues. Germline values: CDR1 SGHNT, CDR2 YYREEE (reference sequence). Here the CDR3 reads CAIQGAFRETQYF. CDR3 sequence (DNA): TGTGCCATACAGGGGGCTTTTAGGGAGACCCAGTACTTC.